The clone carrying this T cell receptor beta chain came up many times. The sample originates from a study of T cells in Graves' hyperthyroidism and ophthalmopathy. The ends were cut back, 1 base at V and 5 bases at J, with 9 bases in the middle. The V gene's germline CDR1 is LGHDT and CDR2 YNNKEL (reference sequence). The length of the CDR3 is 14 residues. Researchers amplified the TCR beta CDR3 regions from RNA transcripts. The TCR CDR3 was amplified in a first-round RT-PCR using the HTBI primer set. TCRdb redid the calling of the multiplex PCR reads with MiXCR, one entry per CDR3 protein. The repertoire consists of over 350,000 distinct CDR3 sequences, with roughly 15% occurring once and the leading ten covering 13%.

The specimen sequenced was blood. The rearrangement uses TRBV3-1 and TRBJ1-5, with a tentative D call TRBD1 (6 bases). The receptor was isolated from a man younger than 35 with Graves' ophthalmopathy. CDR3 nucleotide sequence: TGTGCCAGCAGCCAAGTGGGGGCAGATCAGCCCCAGCATTTT. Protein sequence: CASSQVGADQPQHF.